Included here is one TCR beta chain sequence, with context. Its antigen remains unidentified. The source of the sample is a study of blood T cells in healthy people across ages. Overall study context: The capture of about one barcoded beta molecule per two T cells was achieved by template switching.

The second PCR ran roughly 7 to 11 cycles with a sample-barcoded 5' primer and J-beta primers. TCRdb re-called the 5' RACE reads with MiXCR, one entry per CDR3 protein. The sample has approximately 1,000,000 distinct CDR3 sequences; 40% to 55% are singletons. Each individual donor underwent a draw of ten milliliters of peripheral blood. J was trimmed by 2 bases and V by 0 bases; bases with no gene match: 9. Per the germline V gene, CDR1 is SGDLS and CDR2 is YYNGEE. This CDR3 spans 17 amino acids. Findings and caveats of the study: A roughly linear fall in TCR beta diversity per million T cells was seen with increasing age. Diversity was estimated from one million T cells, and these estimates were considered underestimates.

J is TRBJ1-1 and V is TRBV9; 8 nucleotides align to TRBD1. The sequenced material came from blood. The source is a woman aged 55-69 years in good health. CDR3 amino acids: CASSVDLGQALNTEAFF. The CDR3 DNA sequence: TGTGCCAGCAGCGTAGATTTGGGACAGGCGCTAAACACTGAAGCTTTCTTT.